These 8 T cell receptor beta chains came from one sample sequenced in a study of T-cell reconstitution after alpha-beta-depleted transplantation in children (dated by TCRdb to 2016 to 2018). Library prep was done by PCR. Sequencer: Illumina HiSeq 2500. Molecular barcoding was employed in the preparation of TCR libraries, with unique molecular identifiers being used to normalize TCRbeta repertoire quantification. The raw public reads went through TCRdb reprocessing: fastp at Q25, MiXCR clone calling, in-frame beta chains kept. Entries that share a CDR3 protein sequence are merged under the most common genes and DNA. A total of hundreds of thousands of distinct CDR3 sequences appear in this sample, 16% of them only once. Clones ranked in the top ten supply about 1.1% of the sample. The sequencing here drew on PBMCs from the stem cell graft donor, taken from the stem cell graft. These receptors were taken from a human donor who donated a stem cell graft to a child with acute myeloid leukemia.

This clonotype has more than one count but fewer than ten. V and J are TRBV20-1 and TRBJ1-3, with D perhaps TRBD1 (6 bases). This CDR3 spans 19 amino acids. Germline-derived CDR1 and CDR2 are DFQATT and SNEGSKA (reference sequence). V lost 0 bases, J lost 7 bases, and 28 bases lay in between. CDR3 nucleotide sequence: TGCAGTGCTAGAGATAGAGGGGGAACGTCGGGGACCAGGGCGAACACCATATATTTT. It specifies CSARDRGGTSGTRANTIYF.

In this sample, this clonotype turned up many times. This chain uses TRBV20-1 with TRBJ2-3; 7 bases agree with TRBD1. The CDR3 contains 15 residues. Germline trimming cut 2 bases from V and 1 base from J; bases unmatched to any gene: 6. The germline V gene has CDR1 DFQATT and CDR2 SNEGSKA (reference sequence). Written as DNA, the CDR3 is TGCAGTGCTAGACTTTGGCAGGGGGGCACAGATACGCAGTATTTT. Its protein is CSARLWQGGTDTQYF.

V is TRBV2 and J is TRBJ1-6, with 8 positions matching TRBD1. Germline V CDR1 and CDR2: SNHLY, FYNNEI. V gave up 5 bases and J gave up 8 bases; unmatched junction bases: 8. The CDR3 is 15 residues long. The CDR3 nucleotides are TGTGCCAGCAGTTTCAACAGGGGGTCGGATTCACCCCTCCACTTT. It encodes CASSFNRGSDSPLHF.

A few counts support this clonotype. V and J are TRBV15 and TRBJ1-2; D not certain. CDR1 LNHNV and CDR2 YYDKDF come from the germline V gene (reference sequence). The CDR3 covers 14 residues. The ends were cut back, 1 base at V and 7 bases at J, with 13 bases in the middle. The CDR3 protein is CATSRGGVRSGYTF. CDR3 DNA: TGTGCCACCAGCAGAGGCGGGGTCCGAAGTGGCTACACCTTC.

The V and J genes are TRBV18 and TRBJ2-2, with 9 bases fitting TRBD1. From germline, CDR1 is KGHSH and CDR2 LQKENI. V dropped 1 base and J dropped 6; count of bases not matched to a gene: 6. The length of the CDR3 is 16 residues. The DNA of the CDR3 is TGTGCCAGCTCACCACGGACAGGGGAGATTTCCGGGGAGCTGTTTTTT. This gives the protein CASSPRTGEISGELFF. Complete variable domain (other parts from reference TRBV18 and TRBJ2-2): NAGVMQNPRHLVRRRGQEARLRCSPMKGHSHVYWYRQLPEEGLKFMVYLQKENIIDESGMPKERFSAEFPKEGPSILRIQQVVRGDSAAYFCASSPRTGEISGELFFGEGSRLTVL.

This clonotype was observed a few times. This chain connects TRBV7-7 to TRBJ2-3; 11 bases map to TRBD2. This CDR3 is built from 16 residues. The germline CDR1 and CDR2 sequences are SSHAT and FNYEAQ (reference sequence). V trimming: 5 bases; J trimming: 6 bases; junction bases outside the gene matches: 10. The CDR3 spells CASSPGLAERDDTQYF. CDR3 bases: TGTGCCAGCAGCCCGGGACTAGCGGAACGAGACGATACGCAGTATTTT.

This clonotype was picked up many times. This chain links TRBV29-1 with TRBJ2-5, with 9 bases aligning to TRBD1. Germline CDR1 SQVTM, CDR2 ANQGSEA. V lost 7 bases, J lost 4 bases, and 10 bases stayed unmatched. The CDR3 runs 14 residues. The CDR3 coding sequence is TGCAGCGGAGTAGGGACAGGGCCTAGAGAGACCCAGTACTTC. Translated: CSGVGTGPRETQYF.

This clonotype has more than one count but fewer than ten. This chain links TRBV10-3 with TRBJ1-4; D remains unclear. The CDR3 sequence is 15 residues long. Germline lookup yields CDR1 ENHRY and CDR2 SYGVKD. V was shortened by 2 bases and J by 5 bases, with 12 bases between the two germline ends. CDR3 sequence: CAISEGADWNEKLFF. CDR3 nucleotides: TGTGCCATCAGTGAGGGAGCTGATTGGAATGAAAAACTGTTTTTT.